This T cell receptor beta chain was sequenced in a study of blood T cell repertoires in COVID-19. About the study: COVID-19 samples collected from the United States, Italy and Spain covered acute and convalescent phases. In each case, the material was cDNA or gDNA derived from T cells, B-cell-depleted T cells, or PBMCs.

In the original analysis: It was from reference gene primer amplification that nucleated cell counts were estimated. Here immunoSEQ multiplex PCR was the method, and the copy in TCRdb shows in-frame clones only, minus some. V and J calls and clone size are given by that table; D and trimming were obtained from the DNA. The sample has 72,000 or so clones, roughly 85% seen once. Germline CDR1 reads LNHDA; CDR2 reads SQIVND (reference sequence). V trimming: 7 bases; J trimming: 3 bases; junction bases outside the gene matches: 6. The CDR3 consists of 14 residues. This chain connects TRBV19 to TRBJ1-3; 7 bases are shared with TRBD1. The TCR comes from a woman older than 75 with active or convalescent COVID-19. Sequenced: peripheral blood. The CDR3 here is CASTPTGIGNTIYF. The CDR3 DNA reads TGTGCCAGTACCCCGACAGGGATTGGAAACACCATATATTTT.